The 26 T cell receptor beta chains presented below share a single source sample, sequenced in a study of tumor-infiltrating lymphocytes in primary liver carcinoma (dated by TCRdb to between 2016 and 2019). TCRdb records Illumina HiSeq 2500 as the sequencer. TCRbeta-specific cDNA was reverse-transcribed from roughly 500 ng total RNA using a constant-region primer and ProtoScript II reverse transcriptase. TCRbeta libraries were built with three nested multiplex PCR rounds, a slightly modified ARM-PCR procedure. Each of the first two PCR rounds ran for roughly 9 cycles using multiplex TRBV1-TRBV30 forward primers together with a Cbeta reverse primer. The raw public data were reprocessed by TCRdb itself: fastp quality trimming at Q25, MiXCR clonotype calling, in-frame beta chains only. Identical CDR3 protein sequences are pooled into one entry, listed with their most common genes and DNA. The sample data list 20,000 to 25,000 distinct CDR3 sequences, and roughly 79% of these were observed just once. About 40% of the sample rests with the top ten.

Total RNA and DNA were co-extracted without cell sorting from about 19-30 mg of bulk tissue using the AllPrep DNA/RNA mini kit. The sample was liver tumor tissue from sampling region 1. What this sample's cell subset or site label stands for: tumor region T1, superior pole. All receptors come from a woman in her 30s with primary liver carcinoma and hepatitis B virus infection.

A word on this clonotype: The CDR3 does not end in the conserved phenylalanine or tryptophan, so this is likely a read error. V usage is TRBV28 and J usage is TRBJ2-2; 8 bases match TRBD2. J was trimmed by 8 bases and V by 7 bases; bases with no gene match: 15. From germline, CDR1 is MDHEN and CDR2 SYDVKM. The length of the CDR3 is 16 residues. Written as DNA, the CDR3 is TGTGCCAGCACCTGGGAGGGACTAGTGGTAACAGGGGAGCTGTTTCTT. As protein: CASTWEGLVVTGELFL.

Notes on this clonotype: As the CDR3 is not closed by the conserved phenylalanine or tryptophan, this likely results from a read error. V gene TRBV11-2 combines with J gene TRBJ2-7; a possible D gene is TRBD2 (5 bases). The CDR3 contains 14 residues. Per germline, CDR1 SGHAT and CDR2 FQNNGV. CDR3 sequence reads: CANSRLGIWGEQYS. DNA of the CDR3: TGTGCCAACAGCCGCCTCGGGATATGGGGCGAGCAGTACTCC.

Notes on this clonotype: Germline is not matched at one junction end, which may reflect a read error. The chain combines TRBV11-2 with TRBJ1-2; 7 nucleotides match TRBD1. CDR1 is SGHAT, CDR2 FQNNGV, per germline. This CDR3 contains 13 residues. This CDR3 reads CASSQGGGGGNTF. In DNA form, the CDR3 reads TGTGCCAGCTCTCAGGGGGGGGGTGGAGGCAACACTTTC.

With regard to this clonotype: At one of its ends the junction is not consistent with the germline gene, which may arise from a read error. This sequence joins TRBV11-3 and TRBJ2-1, with D perhaps TRBD1 or TRBD2 (5 bases each). Germline V lookup: CDR1 SGHNT, CDR2 YENEEA. This CDR3 has 16 residues. The CDR3 spells CARSSTGRGFLDEQFF. In nucleotides, the CDR3 is TGTGCCAGGAGCTCAACGGGACGCGGCTTCTTGGATGAGCAGTTCTTC.

With regard to this clonotype: At one boundary the junction diverges from the germline segment, which might be a read error. The rearrangement joins TRBV29-1 to TRBJ2-3; D is unresolved. This CDR3 spans 14 amino acids. Germline V gene lookup returns CDR1 SQVTM and CDR2 ANQGSEA. CDR3 amino acids: CRAEELSSTDTQYF. CDR3 DNA sequence: TGCAGGGCTGAAGAACTAAGTTCCACAGATACACAGTATTTT.

For this clonotype: A single base separates this from a much larger clone, so it may be a read error. The DNA of the CDR3 is TGTACCAGCAGCCCCCGGCTTGACAATGAGCAGTTCTTC. Its protein is CTSSPRLDNEQFF. The chain employs TRBV7-9 and TRBJ2-1; D is uncertain. The CDR3 covers 13 residues. CDR1 is SEHNR, CDR2 FQNEAQ, per germline (reference sequence).

Notes on this clonotype: The junction departs from germline at one end; a sequencing error may be responsible. The chain has TRBV11-2 and TRBJ2-5, with TRBD1 matching 10 bases. CDR1 is SGHAT and CDR2 is FQNNGV in the germline V gene. The CDR3 sequence is 14 residues long. For the CDR3, the DNA is TGTGCCAGTAGCTTAGACAGGGGGCTGGGGACCCAGTACTTC. It encodes CASSLDRGLGTQYF.

Concerning this clonotype: This CDR3 is missing its conserved last phenylalanine or tryptophan, likely due to a read error. The DNA is omitted, as the CDR3 cannot be located on it reliably, and the CDR3 follows TCRdb's listing. J is TRBJ2-7 and V is TRBV5-4; the table's D call, TRBD2, was not checked against the DNA. Germline loops: CDR1 SGHNT, CDR2 YYREEE (reference sequence). A total of 14 residues make up the CDR3, ends included. CDR3 residues: CASSPSGRDGEKYC.

The rearrangement joins TRBV6-6 to TRBJ2-3, with D possibly matching TRBD2 (6 bases). The germline V gene has CDR1 MNHNY and CDR2 SVGAGI (reference sequence). This CDR3 is 17 amino acids long. The CDR3: CPSSSSLDRGGQIGQYF. CDR3 coding DNA: TGTCCTAGCAGTTCCTCCTTAGACCGGGGAGGCCAGATAGGGCAGTATTTT.

For this clonotype: One end of the junction varies from germline; a read error may be responsible. The chain is built from TRBV5-4 and TRBJ2-3; D perhaps matches TRBD1 (6 bases). The CDR3 is 18 residues long. The germline gives CDR1 SGHNT, CDR2 YYREEE (reference sequence). CDR3 sequence reads: CANSNPAASRSRTDTQYF. CDR3 DNA: TGTGCCAACAGTAACCCGGCGGCTAGCCGGAGTCGGACAGATACACAGTATTTT.

For the CDR3, the DNA is TGCGCCAGCAGCCAAGGCACTAGCGGACAAGAGACCCAGTACTTC. It translates to CASSQGTSGQETQYF. The V call is TRBV4-1, the J call TRBJ2-5, with 8 bases that match TRBD2. This CDR3 comprises 15 residues. CDR1 is MGHRA and CDR2 is YSYEKL in the germline V gene. The junction had 3 bases not matched to a gene; V was cut back by 1 base and J by 2 bases.

The chain employs TRBV11-2 and TRBJ2-7, with 7 bases aligning to TRBD1. In germline, CDR1 is SGHAT, CDR2 FQNNGV. The CDR3 is made up of 14 amino acids. J gave up 9 bases and V 5 bases, and 13 bases lay outside the gene matches. In DNA, the CDR3 is TGTGCCAGCAGCCGCCTCAGGGTAGGGGGCGGGCAGTACTTC. Its protein product is CASSRLRVGGGQYF.

V and J are TRBV11-2 and TRBJ2-7, with D possibly being TRBD2 (5 bases). Trimming took off 8 bases at V and 5 bases at J, with 16 bases between the two ends. The CDR3 runs to 13 residues. The germline gives CDR1 SGHAT, CDR2 FQNNGV. The CDR3 loop is CASEITGNHEQYF. The CDR3, as DNA: TGTGCCAGCGAGATAACGGGGAACCACGAGCAGTACTTC.

The chain employs TRBV4-3 and TRBJ2-1, with D tentatively TRBD2 (6 bases). Germline V gene data show CDR1 as LGHNA and CDR2 as YSLEER. The germline V and J ends were trimmed by 0 bases and 13 bases, with 22 bases remaining between them. This CDR3 has 16 residues. This CDR3 reads CASSQDAGSSYNGQFF. The CDR3 DNA follows: TGCGCCAGCAGCCAAGATGCGGGGAGCTCCTACAATGGACAGTTCTTC.

To note about this clonotype: An end of the junction differs from the germline gene, which may be a read error. The chain has TRBV6-1 and TRBJ2-7, with D possibly being TRBD2 (6 bases). The CDR3 spans 13 residues. CDR1 and CDR2 from the germline V gene are MNHNS and SASEGT. The CDR3 DNA is TGTGCCAGTAGCCAGTGGGAGGTGTACGAACAGTACTTC. Residues: CASSQWEVYEQYF.

As concerns this clonotype: Germline and junction disagree at one end, which may indicate a read error. This rearrangement joins TRBV4-1 to TRBJ2-5; no reliable D call. Germline V gene sequence: CDR1 MGHRA, CDR2 YSYEKL. The CDR3 covers 14 residues. The CDR3 DNA is TGCACCAGCAGCCAAGAAGAGATGGCCGTGACCCGGTACTTC. Translated, it gives CTSSQEEMAVTRYF.

Details on this clonotype: A read error may account for a junction end that differs from germline. The chain carries TRBV30 and TRBJ2-5, with D possibly being TRBD1 or TRBD2 (5 bases each). Germline CDR1 reads GTSNPN; CDR2 reads SVGIG (reference sequence). The CDR3 is made up of 13 amino acids. The CDR3 DNA sequence: TGTGCCTGGAGTGGGGGGTATGGGGAGACCCAAAACTTC. As protein: CAWSGGYGETQNF.

Details on this clonotype: Compared with germline, one end of the junction differs, possibly owing to a read error. V gene TRBV6-6 combines with J gene TRBJ2-3; D might be TRBD1 (5 bases). The CDR3 sequence is 17 residues long. CDR1 and CDR2 from the germline V gene are MNHNY and SVGAGI (reference sequence). In DNA, the CDR3 is TGTGCCAGCAGTTACTCCTTTGGCAGCGAGTCCACAGGTACGCAGTATTTT. Translation gives CASSYSFGSESTGTQYF.

In the case of this clonotype: Germline is not matched at one junction end, which may reflect a read error. The V and J genes are TRBV30 and TRBJ1-1; TRBD1 might be the D (5 bases). The CDR3 has 12 amino acids. Germline CDR1 and CDR2: GTSNPN and SVGIG (reference sequence). CDR3 bases: TGTGCCCTGGAGGGACTGAACACTGAAGCTTCCTTT. Amino acids: CALEGLNTEASF.

Comment on this clonotype: A much larger clone sits a single nucleotide away, making a read error possible. V gene TRBV6-1 combines with J gene TRBJ2-3; D unresolved. Germline assignment: CDR1 MNHNS and CDR2 SASEGT. The CDR3 length is 11 residues. CDR3 region: CACSERHTQYF. For the CDR3, the DNA is TGTGCCTGCAGTGAACGGCATACGCAGTATTTT.

With respect to this clonotype: This likely comes from a read error, as the CDR3 has no conserved phenylalanine or tryptophan at its end. The chain carries TRBV4-3 and TRBJ2-7, with 8 bases that match TRBD1. CDR1 and CDR2 from the germline V gene are LGHNA and YSLEER. This CDR3 has 15 residues. Here the CDR3 reads CVSSQDPWTGREQYL. The CDR3 nucleotides read TGCGTCAGCAGCCAAGATCCATGGACAGGGCGGGAGCAGTACTTA.

This chain joins TRBV6-6 and TRBJ2-1, with 10 positions matching TRBD2. Germline V gene lookup returns CDR1 MNHNY and CDR2 SVGAGI (reference sequence). V dropped 6 bases and J dropped 8; count of bases not matched to a gene: 10. The CDR3 runs 15 residues. As DNA, the CDR3 is TGTGCCAGCAGAGGGCCGGGACTAGCGTGCTATGAGCAGTTCTTC. It is translated as CASRGPGLACYEQFF.

As concerns this clonotype: The conserved phenylalanine or tryptophan is not found at the CDR3 terminus, so this likely reflects a read error. It is unclear where the CDR3 begins or ends on the DNA, so no DNA is shown, and the CDR3 is as TCRdb lists it. The gene calls are TRBV5-6 and TRBJ1-5; the table names TRBD1, a call not compared with the DNA. The length of the CDR3 is 14 amino acids, counting both ends. Germline V gene sequence: CDR1 SGHDT, CDR2 YYEEEE. The CDR3 here is CASSLSGTHQPPHY.

J is TRBJ2-7 and V is TRBV30; the D gene is possibly TRBD1 (6 bases). Trimming removed 1 base at V and 8 bases at J, with 12 bases between. The CDR3 length is 12 residues. The germline V gene has CDR1 GTSNPN and CDR2 SVGIG (reference sequence). The CDR3 reads CAWSGTEYKQYF. The CDR3 DNA reads as TGTGCCTGGAGTGGGACAGAGTACAAGCAGTACTTC.

Concerning this clonotype itself: Germline and junction disagree at one end, which may indicate a read error. The chain uses TRBV11-2 and TRBJ2-7; 7 bases are a match to TRBD1. The CDR3 is 14 amino acids. Germline CDR1 is SGHAT and CDR2 is FQNNGV. CDR3 DNA: TGTCCCAGCAGCCGCCTCGGGATAGGGGGCGGACAGTACTTC. Its translation: CPSSRLGIGGGQYF.

Remarks on this clonotype: One end of the junction fails to match germline, which may point to a read error. V and J are TRBV5-8 and TRBJ2-1; D ambiguous. The germline CDR1 and CDR2 sequences are SGHTS and YDEGEE. The CDR3 is 11 residues long. The CDR3 sequence: CALGRFDDQFF. The CDR3 DNA sequence: TGCGCCTTGGGTCGTTTCGATGATCAGTTCTTC.